This entry lists 14 T cell receptor beta chains sequenced from one sample in a study of cytomegalovirus exposure and HLA in healthy donors. Profiled with immunoSEQ multiplex PCR; TCRdb holds only in-frame clones, not every one. The data show approximately 300,000 clones, about 85% seen once. Sequencing input: PBMCs. The receptors stem from a woman aged 30 to 39 in good health and CMV-seropositive.

The rearrangement links TRBV5-1 to TRBJ1-1; D unresolved. This CDR3 has 14 amino acids. CDR1 is SGHRS and CDR2 is YFSETQ in the germline V gene. V dropped 0 bases and J dropped 1 base, with 7 bases sitting between them. CDR3 amino acids: CASSLVPENTEAFF. CDR3 in DNA: TGCGCCAGCAGCTTGGTTCCTGAGAACACTGAAGCTTTCTTT.

About this clone: Germline is not matched at one junction end, which may reflect a read error. The J gene is TRBJ2-3, the V gene TRBV9; D gene ambiguous. Germline CDR1 SGDLS, CDR2 YYNGEE. The CDR3 is made up of 9 amino acids. In DNA form, the CDR3 reads TGTGCCAGCAGAGCCGGCGTGGATTTT. Its protein product is CASRAGVDF.

CDR3 loop: CASSKSGVGQPQHF. In DNA, the CDR3 is TGTGCCAGCAGTAAATCAGGGGTAGGTCAGCCCCAGCATTTT. The chain has TRBV27 and TRBJ1-5; a weak D match, TRBD1 (6 bases). Germline values: CDR1 MNHEY, CDR2 SMNVEV (reference sequence). Trimming pared 5 bases from V and 6 bases from J, leaving 14 bases between. The CDR3 consists of 14 residues.

Concerning this clone: Compared with germline, one end of the junction differs, possibly owing to a read error. This rearrangement joins TRBV5-3 to TRBJ2-7; 7 positions agree with TRBD1. TRBV5-3 is annotated as an ORF whose role is uncertain. The CDR3 has 15 amino acids. The CDR3 loop is CARSLIGQASHEQYF. CDR3 in DNA: TGTGCCAGAAGCTTGATAGGACAGGCCTCCCACGAGCAGTACTTC.

V gene TRBV11-2 combines with J gene TRBJ2-2; D unresolved. The CDR3 covers 14 residues. The V gene lost 5 bases and the J gene lost 0 bases, with 7 bases spanning the gap. The germline CDR1 and CDR2 sequences are SGHAT and FQNNGV. This CDR3 is CASSPTANTGELFF. CDR3 bases: TGTGCCAGCAGCCCTACAGCGAACACCGGGGAGCTGTTTTTT.

This clone was picked up a small number of times. This chain joins TRBV18 and TRBJ1-1; no clear D gene. The germline gives CDR1 KGHSH, CDR2 LQKENI. Trimming took 6 bases from V and 0 from J, leaving 11 bases between them. The CDR3 is 14 amino acids. CDR3 sequence (DNA): TGTGCCAGCTCCCAGAGCCCCCTGAACACTGAAGCTTTCTTT. The encoded protein is CASSQSPLNTEAFF.

This chain uses TRBV2 with TRBJ1-1; the D gene is possibly TRBD1 (6 bases). The CDR3 contains 15 residues. Germline V CDR1 and CDR2: SNHLY, FYNNEI. The V gene lost 9 bases and the J gene lost 0 bases, with 17 bases spanning the gap. CDR3 sequence reads: CASRARGQMNTEAFF. In nucleotides, the CDR3 is TGTGCCAGTAGAGCCCGAGGACAGATGAACACTGAAGCTTTCTTT.

The chain recombines TRBV5-4 with TRBJ1-2; maybe TRBD1 (5 bases). The CDR3 length is 12 residues. Germline V gene data show CDR1 as SGHNT and CDR2 as YYREEE (reference sequence). Trimming removed 2 bases at V and 7 bases at J, with 9 bases between. CDR3 DNA sequence: TGTGCCAGCAGCTTAGGGGCCTCTGGCTACACCTTC. Translating it yields CASSLGASGYTF.

The chain is built from TRBV4-1 and TRBJ2-3, with TRBD2 as a possible D gene (6 bases). With 1 base removed from V and 2 bases from J, the gap between germline ends came to 10 bases. The CDR3 covers 15 residues. CDR1 and CDR2 from the germline V gene are MGHRA and YSYEKL. The DNA for the CDR3 is TGCGCCAGCAGCCAAGCGGGGGATTACACAGATACGCAGTATTTT. The encoded protein is CASSQAGDYTDTQYF.

The rearrangement uses TRBV5-8 and TRBJ2-5; no clear D. The CDR3 is 13 residues long. The germline V gene has CDR1 SGHTS and CDR2 YDEGEE. Trimming took off 0 bases at V and 4 bases at J, with 7 bases between the two ends. CDR3 DNA: TGTGCCAGCAGCTTGGGAAGAGGAGAGACCCAGTACTTC. Translated: CASSLGRGETQYF.

The chain employs TRBV20-1 and TRBJ2-1; 8 positions match TRBD2. Losses at the gene ends were 7 bases for V and 10 bases for J; bases not matched to a gene: 3. CDR1 is DFQATT, CDR2 SNEGSKA, per germline (reference sequence). The CDR3 sequence is 10 residues long. The CDR3 here is CSVAGYEQFF. DNA of the CDR3: TGCAGTGTAGCGGGGTACGAGCAGTTCTTC.

V is TRBV4-3 and J is TRBJ2-7; TRBD1 matches at 7 bases. The V and J ends lost 0 bases and 2 bases, in that order; junction bases with no gene match: 4. The CDR3 contains 15 residues. CDR1 is LGHNA, CDR2 YSLEER, per germline. The CDR3 nucleotides read TGCGCCAGCAGCCAAGAACTTCAGGGGGCCTACGAGCAGTACTTC. Translating it yields CASSQELQGAYEQYF.

The rearrangement uses TRBV7-8 and TRBJ1-1; D uncertain. CDR3 length: 14 amino acids. V dropped 6 bases and J dropped 3 bases, with 14 bases sitting between them. The germline V gene has CDR1 SGHVS and CDR2 FQNEAQ. The CDR3 region has the DNA TGTGCCAGCAGACGACGAAGGGTGGACACTGAAGCTTTCTTT. Residues: CASRRRRVDTEAFF.

The chain uses TRBV9 and TRBJ2-3; D may correspond to TRBD1 or TRBD2 (5 bases each). The length of the CDR3 is 17 residues. Germline V CDR1 and CDR2: SGDLS, YYNGEE. V lost 0 bases to trimming and J lost 8 bases, with 22 bases between them. The CDR3 sequence is CASSVDLRGSVSGTQYF. The CDR3 nucleotides are TGTGCCAGCAGCGTAGATCTTCGGGGCTCGGTTTCGGGTACGCAGTATTTT.